The rows below give T cell receptor beta chains drawn from one sample of a study of Graves' ophthalmopathy and Graves' hyperthyroidism. Via MiXCR, TCRdb re-called the multiplex PCR reads, giving one row per CDR3 protein. The sample consists of about 620,000 distinct CDR3 sequences, 22% of them appearing once. The sequenced sample consisted of peripheral blood. Receptor source: a woman under 30 with stable Graves' hyperthyroidism. Some clones in this sample may be carry-over from other donors' samples. CDR3s include the opening cysteine and the closing phenylalanine or tryptophan. Each record gives: clone size, V gene, J gene, D gene, CDR3 DNA, CDR3 protein. The D gene is left open where the match is weak. Clone size is shown for a subset of rows, as once, few, many or a class of expanded clone.

size: many
V: TRBV30
J: TRBJ1-1
D: -
DNA: TGTGCCTGGAGTCGGGAGCTAAAATGGGCCACTGAAGCTTTCTTT
CDR3: CAWSRELKWATEAFF

size: many
V: TRBV30
J: TRBJ2-2
D: -
DNA: TGTGCCTGGACCCTCCGAGTATCTGGGGAGCTGTTTTTT
CDR3: CAWTLRVSGELFF

size: many
V: TRBV15
J: TRBJ2-7
D: -
DNA: TGTGCCACCAGCAGAGATCGAGCGAACGAGCAGTACTTC
CDR3: CATSRDRANEQYF

size: few
V: TRBV5-4
J: TRBJ2-5
D: TRBD2
DNA: TGTGCCAGCAGCTTGCCTAGCGGGAGACCAGAGACCCAGTACTTC
CDR3: CASSLPSGRPETQYF

size: many
V: TRBV27
J: TRBJ1-1
D: TRBD1
DNA: TGTGCCAGCAATCAACACAGGGGGACTGAAGCTTTCTTT
CDR3: CASNQHRGTEAFF

size: many
V: TRBV20-1
J: TRBJ2-2
D: TRBD2
DNA: TGCAGTGCTAGACTAGGCGGGAGCGGAGTCACCGGGGAGCTGTTTTTT
CDR3: CSARLGGSGVTGELFF

size: few
V: TRBV6-5
J: TRBJ1-2
D: -
DNA: TGTGCCAGCAGTTACGCAGCATCCTATGGCTACACCTTC
CDR3: CASSYAASYGYTF

size: many
V: TRBV20-1
J: TRBJ1-2
D: -
DNA: TGCAGTACTACCTTGGGGGCAGGAGGGACCTTC
CDR3: CSTTLGAGGTF

size: many
V: TRBV28
J: TRBJ2-7
D: TRBD1
DNA: TGTGCCAGCAGAATCACAGGGGGGCACTACGAGCAGTACTTC
CDR3: CASRITGGHYEQYF

size: many
V: TRBV6-1
J: TRBJ2-7
D: TRBD2
DNA: TGTGCCACCTGGGAGGGAGGATTCTACGAGCAGTACTTC
CDR3: CATWEGGFYEQYF

size: many
V: TRBV5-1
J: TRBJ2-7
D: TRBD1
DNA: TGCGCCAGCAGCTTGCTATTCGAATCAGGGGGCTCCTACGAGCAGTACTTC
CDR3: CASSLLFESGGSYEQYF

size: -
V: TRBV20-1
J: TRBJ2-5
D: -
DNA: TGCAGTGCTAGAGATCCCCGGGGGCCGGAGACCCAGTACTTC
CDR3: CSARDPRGPETQYF

size: -
V: TRBV5-1
J: TRBJ2-7
D: -
DNA: TGCGCCAGCAGCTTGTCCCCAGGAATGGGAGAGCAGTACTTC
CDR3: CASSLSPGMGEQYF

size: -
V: TRBV20-1
J: TRBJ2-7
D: TRBD1
DNA: TGCAGTGTGGACAGGTTGAGCTCCTACGAGCAGTACTTC
CDR3: CSVDRLSSYEQYF